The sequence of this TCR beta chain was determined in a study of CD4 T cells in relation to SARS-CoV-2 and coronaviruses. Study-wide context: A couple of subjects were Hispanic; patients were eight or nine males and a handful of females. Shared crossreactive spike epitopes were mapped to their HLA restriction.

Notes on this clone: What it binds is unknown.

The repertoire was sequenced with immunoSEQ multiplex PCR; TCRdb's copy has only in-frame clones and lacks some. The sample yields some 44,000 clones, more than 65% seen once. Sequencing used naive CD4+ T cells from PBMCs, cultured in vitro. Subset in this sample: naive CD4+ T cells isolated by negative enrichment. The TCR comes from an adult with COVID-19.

CDR3 sequence reads: CASSVEGGTYEQYF. The CDR3 DNA is TGTGCCAGCAGCGTAGAGGGCGGTACCTACGAGCAGTACTTC. The chain recombines TRBV9 with TRBJ2-7; D not certain. Looked up from germline, CDR1 is SGDLS and CDR2 is YYNGEE. The CDR3 covers 14 residues. Between the trimmed V and J ends, which lost 0 bases and 2 bases, there was a span of 9 bases.